The next 27 T cell receptor beta chains were all read from a single sample in a study of T cell responses to AZD1222 COVID-19 vaccine. The method was immunoSEQ multiplex PCR; TCRdb's version includes in-frame clones alone and lacks a portion of them. The sample contains roughly 130,000 clones, roughly 92% of which appear only once. The material was peripheral blood, obtained 28 days after the second AZD1222 dose. These receptors came from an adult who received the AZD1222 COVID-19 vaccine.

V gene TRBV6-5 combines with J gene TRBJ2-7, with D perhaps matching TRBD1 (5 bases). CDR1 and CDR2 (germline): MNHEY, SVGAGI. Deletions cut 9 bases from V and 1 base from J, with 10 bases between. This CDR3 is built from 12 residues. The DNA of the CDR3 is TGTGCCAGTAGACAGACATCCTACGAGCAGTACTTC. Translated: CASRQTSYEQYF.

The chain uses TRBV5-6 and TRBJ2-1; 9 positions match TRBD1. The junction had 7 bases not matched to a gene; V was cut back by 4 bases and J by 2 bases. The CDR3 contains 16 residues. CDR1 SGHDT and CDR2 YYEEEE come from the germline V gene. The CDR3 protein is CASSTIQGATYNEQFF. The CDR3 region has the DNA TGTGCCAGCAGCACCATACAGGGGGCCACCTACAATGAGCAGTTCTTC.

The chain links TRBV7-2 to TRBJ1-2, with TRBD1 identical over 10 bases. Per germline, CDR1 SGHTA and CDR2 FQGNSA. The V and J ends lost 5 bases and 2 bases, in that order; junction bases with no gene match: 2. CDR3 length: 14 amino acids. The CDR3, as DNA: TGTGCCAGCAGCCTGGACAGGGGGAACTATGGCTACACCTTC. Amino acids: CASSLDRGNYGYTF.

The chain carries TRBV24-1 and TRBJ2-3; TRBD2 matches at 9 bases. Germline CDR1 reads KGHDR; CDR2 reads SFDVKD. The CDR3 length is 14 residues. V lost 6 bases and J lost 4; bases outside the gene matches: 4. The CDR3: CATSSRGGADTQYF. The DNA for the CDR3 is TGTGCCACCAGTTCGCGGGGGGGGGCAGATACGCAGTATTTT.

This chain uses TRBV24-1 with TRBJ2-3, with 7 bases identical to TRBD1. The germline V gene has CDR1 KGHDR and CDR2 SFDVKD. The CDR3 length is 15 residues. Trimming took 3 bases from V and 4 from J; bases not matched to a gene: 6. In DNA form, the CDR3 reads TGTGCCACCAGTGATGGGCAGGGGGTTGCAGATACGCAGTATTTT. As protein: CATSDGQGVADTQYF.

On this clone: The CDR3 does not end in the conserved phenylalanine or tryptophan, so this is likely a read error. It is unclear where the CDR3 begins or ends on the DNA, so no DNA is shown, and the CDR3 is as TCRdb lists it. V gene TRBV27 combines with J gene TRBJ2-7; the DNA was not used to check the table's D call, TRBD1. The V gene's germline CDR1 is MNHEY and CDR2 SMNVEV (reference sequence). The CDR3 totals 8 residues, both ends included. The CDR3 reads CASSPGQS.

This chain links TRBV19 with TRBJ1-5, with 7 nucleotides matching TRBD1. The junction had 4 bases not matched to a gene; V was cut back by 5 bases and J by 0 bases. This CDR3 comprises 15 residues. Germline assignment: CDR1 LNHDA and CDR2 SQIVND (reference sequence). The CDR3 nucleotides are TGTGCCAGTAGTGGGGCAGGGGGTAGCAATCAGCCCCAGCATTTT. Residues: CASSGAGGSNQPQHF.

V and J are TRBV5-1 and TRBJ1-6; D might be TRBD1 (5 bases). CDR1 and CDR2 from the germline V gene are SGHRS and YFSETQ. The length of the CDR3 is 16 residues. V was trimmed by 3 bases and J by 7 bases, leaving 17 bases between them. The CDR3 DNA sequence: TGCGCCAGCAGCTCCTACGGAGGCCGGGGCAATTCACCCCTCCACTTT. Its protein is CASSSYGGRGNSPLHF.

This rearrangement joins TRBV6-2 or TRBV6-3 to TRBJ1-2, with TRBD1 matching 11 bases. J gave up 2 bases and V 6 bases, and 8 bases lay outside the gene matches. Germline V gene sequence: CDR1 MNHEY, CDR2 SVGEGT. The CDR3 totals 16 residues. CDR3 DNA: TGTGCCAGCAGCCCGGACAGGGGGCTCCTAAACTATGGCTACACCTTC. This codes for CASSPDRGLLNYGYTF.

This chain links TRBV29-1 with TRBJ1-4; TRBD1 aligns across 8 bases. This CDR3 has 13 amino acids. Looked up from germline, CDR1 is SQVTM and CDR2 is ANQGSEA. The junction had 2 bases not matched to a gene; V was cut back by 7 bases and J by 1 base. The chain's CDR3 is CSATGGTNEKLFF. The CDR3 region has the DNA TGCAGCGCCACAGGGGGAACTAATGAAAAACTGTTTTTT.

This clone was seen just once. This chain connects TRBV4-3 to TRBJ1-4, with D tentatively TRBD1 (5 bases). This CDR3 has 14 amino acids. From germline, CDR1 is LGHNA and CDR2 YSLEER. Trimming left V 4 bases short and J 8 bases short, with 14 bases between. The CDR3 region has the DNA TGCGCCAGCAGCCGAACGTTGGGGCGCGAAAAACTGTTTTTT. Translating gives CASSRTLGREKLFF.

The J gene is TRBJ2-7, the V gene TRBV18; tentatively, D is TRBD1 (6 bases). Per the germline V gene, CDR1 is KGHSH and CDR2 is LQKENI. V was clipped by 3 bases and J by 5 bases, with 8 bases between them. This CDR3 has 12 residues. The CDR3 DNA follows: TGTGCCAGCTCACCGGACAGTGACGAGCAGTACTTC. Amino acids: CASSPDSDEQYF.

The chain has TRBV6-2 or TRBV6-3 and TRBJ2-7; 8 bases map to TRBD2. CDR1 MNHEY and CDR2 SVGEGT come from the germline V gene. Losses at the gene ends were 0 bases for V and 2 bases for J; bases not matched to a gene: 3. The CDR3 has 15 residues. The CDR3 nucleotides are TGTGCCAGCAGTTACTCAGCGGGGGTTCCCTACGAGCAGTACTTC. Protein product: CASSYSAGVPYEQYF.

This chain links TRBV7-2 with TRBJ1-4, with a tentative D call TRBD1 (6 bases). This CDR3 has 15 amino acids. V dropped 5 bases and J dropped 1 base, with 11 bases sitting between them. The germline V gene encodes CDR1 SGHTA and CDR2 FQGNSA. The CDR3 is CASSHRDVTNEKLFF. In nucleotides, the CDR3 is TGTGCCAGCAGCCACAGGGACGTAACTAATGAAAAACTGTTTTTT. Full variable domain (remainder filled in from reference TRBV7-2 and TRBJ1-4): GAGVSQSPSNKVTEKGKDVELRCDPISGHTALYWYRQSLGQGLEFLIYFQGNSAPDKSGLPSDRFSAERTGGSVSTLTIQRTQQEDSAVYLCASSHRDVTNEKLFFGSGTQLSVL.

The chain couples TRBV7-2 to TRBJ1-5; TRBD1 matches 8 bases. This CDR3 spans 17 amino acids. The germline gives CDR1 SGHTA, CDR2 FQGNSA. With 5 bases clipped from V and 9 bases from J, the junction kept 18 bases outside the gene matches. The CDR3 DNA is TGTGCCAGCAGCCCTCCAGGGGGCCGGGACAGGAACGTGCCCCAGCATTTT. Its protein is CASSPPGGRDRNVPQHF.

The CDR3 DNA reads TGTGCCAGCAGCGCCAGAGCGGGGGGGGCCTCTGGGGCCAACGTCCTGACTTTC. Amino acid sequence: CASSARAGGASGANVLTF. V and J are TRBV7-8 and TRBJ2-6, with 10 positions matching TRBD2. CDR3 length equals 18 residues. V was clipped by 5 bases and J by 0 bases; unmatched bases: 7. Germline V gene lookup returns CDR1 SGHVS and CDR2 FQNEAQ.

The chain combines TRBV21-1 with TRBJ1-1. TRBV21-1 is noted as a pseudogene. The CDR3 consists of 15 residues. The CDR3: CASSKGGSGNTEAFF. The CDR3 DNA reads TGTGCCAGCAGCAAAGGGGGCAGCGGCAACACTGAAGCTTTCTTT.

The chain has TRBV10-3 and TRBJ1-6; D unclear. Trimming pared 0 bases from V and 2 bases from J, leaving 5 bases between. Germline V gives CDR1 ENHRY, CDR2 SYGVKD. CDR3 length equals 15 residues. The CDR3: CAISESGTYNSPLHF. The CDR3 DNA reads as TGTGCCATCAGTGAGTCGGGGACCTATAATTCACCCCTCCACTTT.

The chain combines TRBV24-1 with TRBJ1-2; D is unclear. Trimming took off 5 bases at V and 8 bases at J, with 11 bases between the two ends. The CDR3 sequence is 12 residues long. CDR1 is KGHDR and CDR2 is SFDVKD in the germline V gene. DNA for the CDR3: TGTGCCACCAGTGCCAAGGAAGGGGGCTACACCTTC. It codes for CATSAKEGGYTF.

This chain connects TRBV6-4 to TRBJ2-1; 8 bases align to TRBD1. From germline, CDR1 is MRHNA and CDR2 SNTAGT. The CDR3 is 13 residues long. The junction had 5 bases not matched to a gene; V was cut back by 8 bases and J by 5 bases. CDR3 DNA: TGTGCCAGCTCGAGACAGGGGAACAATGAGCAGTTCTTC. It is translated as CASSRQGNNEQFF.

The chain is built from TRBV7-8 and TRBJ2-7; TRBD2 matches 12 bases. This CDR3 is 14 amino acids long. V lost 2 bases, J lost 7 bases, and 3 bases stayed unmatched. From germline, CDR1 is SGHVS and CDR2 FQNEAQ. The CDR3 protein is CASSLLLAGGEQYF. The CDR3 nucleotides are TGTGCCAGCAGCTTATTACTAGCGGGAGGAGAGCAGTACTTC.

The rearrangement links TRBV7-6 to TRBJ2-2; 9 bases agree with TRBD2. Germline loops: CDR1 SGHVS, CDR2 FNYEAQ. The CDR3 is 16 residues long. V trimming: 2 bases; J trimming: 2 bases; junction bases outside the gene matches: 3. As DNA, the CDR3 is TGTGCCAGCAGCTTACTAGCGGGGACCAACACCGGGGAGCTGTTTTTT. Amino acids: CASSLLAGTNTGELFF.

The chain links TRBV18 to TRBJ1-2; the D is unclear. Deletions cut 3 bases from V and 4 bases from J, with 12 bases between. Looked up from germline, CDR1 is KGHSH and CDR2 is LQKENI. The CDR3 has 14 residues. CDR3 sequence: CASSPSTAAYGYTF. The CDR3 nucleotides are TGTGCCAGCTCACCCTCGACGGCAGCCTATGGCTACACCTTC. The variable domain in full, with the rest retrieved from reference TRBV18 and TRBJ1-2, is NAGVMQNPRHLVRRRGQEARLRCSPMKGHSHVYWYRQLPEEGLKFMVYLQKENIIDESGMPKERFSAEFPKEGPSILRIQQVVRGDSAAYFCASSPSTAAYGYTFGSGTRLTVV.

CDR3 in amino acids: CASSQAGPNTQYF. DNA of the CDR3: TGTGCCAGCAGCCAAGCAGGCCCCAATACGCAGTATTTT. The rearrangement joins TRBV3-1 (or the pseudogene TRBV3-2) to TRBJ2-3; D gene unclear. From germline, CDR1 is LGHDT and CDR2 YNNKEL (reference sequence). The CDR3 has 13 residues. V shed 1 base and J shed 7 bases, with 9 bases lying between them.

This sequence joins TRBV27 and TRBJ1-1; the D is unclear. The CDR3 is made up of 17 amino acids. Trimming pared 6 bases from V and 0 bases from J, leaving 20 bases between. Germline CDR1 and CDR2: MNHEY and SMNVEV (reference sequence). DNA for the CDR3: TGTGCCAGCAGAAATACCGCAGTCGCCCCAATGAACACTGAAGCTTTCTTT. Protein sequence: CASRNTAVAPMNTEAFF.

This rearrangement joins TRBV19 to TRBJ2-1; D not certain. The CDR3 loop spans 13 amino acids. Trimming took off 4 bases at V and 6 bases at J, with 10 bases between the two ends. CDR1 LNHDA and CDR2 SQIVND come from the germline V gene (reference sequence). In DNA, the CDR3 is TGTGCCAGTAGTACCCGGACGCGCAATGAGCAGTTCTTC. This codes for CASSTRTRNEQFF.

The chain recombines TRBV9 with TRBJ2-2, with D perhaps assigned TRBD1 or TRBD2 (5 bases each). The germline V and J ends were trimmed by 4 bases and 5 bases, with 24 bases remaining between them. Looked up from germline, CDR1 is SGDLS and CDR2 is YYNGEE. The CDR3 is 18 amino acids. DNA for the CDR3: TGTGCCAGCAGCACCCCTAGAGGAGGCAGGGAATGGACCGGGGAGCTGTTTTTT. This sequence encodes CASSTPRGGREWTGELFF.